The 31 T cell receptor beta chains given below trace back to one sample, sequenced in a study of CD8 T cells in ankylosing spondylitis. TCRdb used MiXCR to reprocess the 5' RACE reads, holding one entry per CDR3 protein. The data show 250,000 or so distinct CDR3 sequences, about 10% seen once. The sequencing sample was made of blood, either unsorted or a sorted T cell fraction (not recorded which). Receptors were obtained from a male donor with ankylosing spondylitis or in good health (not recorded which).

This clonotype was observed at least ten times. V usage is TRBV20-1 and J usage is TRBJ2-5, with 7 bases matching TRBD2. The length of the CDR3 is 14 residues. Unmatched junction bases numbered 6, after V lost 0 bases and J lost 5 bases. Germline V CDR1 and CDR2: DFQATT, SNEGSKA (reference sequence). As DNA, the CDR3 is TGCAGTGCTAGAGAAGGAGCGGGGATCGAGACCCAGTACTTC. It specifies CSAREGAGIETQYF.

This clonotype was seen repeatedly, ten times or more. The chain uses TRBV5-1 and TRBJ2-3; 8 positions agree with TRBD2. The CDR3 is 15 residues long. V trimming: 5 bases; J trimming: 4 bases; junction bases outside the gene matches: 9. Germline CDR1 reads SGHRS; CDR2 reads YFSETQ. The chain's CDR3 is CASSNPGLAADTQYF. Here the CDR3 DNA reads TGCGCCAGCAGTAACCCAGGACTAGCTGCAGATACGCAGTATTTT.

This clonotype was detected many times. The chain links TRBV14 to TRBJ1-1; 8 bases align to TRBD1. CDR3 length: 15 residues. The V and J ends lost 0 bases and 0 bases, in that order; junction bases with no gene match: 0. From germline, CDR1 is SGHDN and CDR2 FVKESK. In DNA, the CDR3 is TGTGCCAGCAGCCAAGACAGGGGGCTGAACACTGAAGCTTTCTTT. Encoded protein: CASSQDRGLNTEAFF.

This clonotype showed up many times. The rearrangement uses TRBV20-1 and TRBJ2-5; D uncertain. Germline lookup yields CDR1 DFQATT and CDR2 SNEGSKA (reference sequence). The CDR3 runs to 11 residues. V was trimmed by 3 bases and J by 2 bases, leaving 4 bases between them. Here the CDR3 reads CSASYQETQYF. CDR3 coding DNA: TGCAGTGCTAGCTATCAAGAGACCCAGTACTTC.

The sample holds many counts of this clonotype. The junction differs from germline at one of its ends, possibly a read error. V and J are TRBV12-3 or TRBV12-4 and TRBJ2-3; D not resolved. CDR3 length: 11 amino acids. The CDR3, as DNA: TGTGCCAGCAAGCGCACCGATACGCAGTATTTT. This codes for CASKRTDTQYF.

This clonotype was observed many times. The chain couples TRBV3-1 to TRBJ2-5; 11 positions match TRBD2. The CDR3 has 17 residues. V lost 0 bases to trimming and J lost 6 bases; unmatched junction nucleotides: 9. Germline lookup yields CDR1 LGHDT and CDR2 YNNKEL (reference sequence). The CDR3 nucleotides are TGTGCCAGCAGCCAAGATCTGGGTAGCGGGGGGGCCAAGACCCAGTACTTC. Protein: CASSQDLGSGGAKTQYF.

The sample holds a few counts of this clonotype. The chain has TRBV7-2 and TRBJ2-7; 8 positions match TRBD2. In germline, CDR1 is SGHTA, CDR2 FQGNSA. The CDR3 has 14 residues. V shed 5 bases and J 6 bases; nucleotides not matched to a gene: 9. CDR3 amino acids: CASSPLGGAGEQYF. CDR3 nucleotides: TGTGCCAGCAGCCCCCTCGGGGGGGCGGGCGAGCAGTACTTC.

The V gene is TRBV11-3, the J gene TRBJ2-3; tentatively, D is TRBD2 (6 bases). The CDR3 runs 15 residues. V lost 2 bases and J lost 6, with 15 bases in between. From germline, CDR1 is SGHNT and CDR2 YENEEA. This CDR3 is CASSLRDSGGDTQYF. In nucleotides, the CDR3 is TGTGCCAGCAGCTTAAGGGACTCCGGTGGGGATACGCAGTATTTT.

This clonotype came up many times. The chain combines TRBV20-1 with TRBJ2-3; 11 nucleotides align to TRBD2. The CDR3 has 15 amino acids. Germline V CDR1 and CDR2: DFQATT, SNEGSKA (reference sequence). Losses at the gene ends were 6 bases for V and 2 bases for J; bases not matched to a gene: 7. The DNA of the CDR3 is TGCAGTGCCCCGCTAGCGGGAGGATACACAGATACGCAGTATTTT. Its translation: CSAPLAGGYTDTQYF.

This clonotype was recorded at least ten times. The rearrangement joins TRBV20-1 to TRBJ2-3; 10 positions agree with TRBD2. V was clipped by 0 bases and J by 9 bases; unmatched bases: 9. Germline CDR1 and CDR2: DFQATT and SNEGSKA (reference sequence). The CDR3 consists of 15 residues. For the CDR3, the DNA is TGCAGTGCTAGAGATCCAGCGGGGGGGCTCCGGACGCAGTATTTT. Translated: CSARDPAGGLRTQYF.

The chain recombines TRBV10-3 with TRBJ2-1; 15 bases align to TRBD2. In germline, CDR1 is ENHRY, CDR2 SYGVKD. The length of the CDR3 is 15 residues. The V segment lost 2 bases and the J segment 10 bases; nucleotides outside the gene matches: 3. CDR3 sequence (DNA): TGTGCCATCAGTGAGGGGACTAGCGGGAGGTGGGAGCAGTTCTTC. Amino acid sequence: CAISEGTSGRWEQFF.

This clonotype was picked up many times. The rearrangement links TRBV20-1 to TRBJ2-2; 11 bases are a match to TRBD1. With 3 bases clipped from V and 7 bases from J, the junction kept 7 bases outside the gene matches. Germline CDR1 DFQATT, CDR2 SNEGSKA (reference sequence). This CDR3 is 15 amino acids long. The DNA for the CDR3 is TGCAGTGCTAGGAGGGGGACAGGGGGTGTCGGGGAGCTGTTTTTT. Amino acids: CSARRGTGGVGELFF.

This clonotype was picked up many times. The rearrangement links TRBV27 to TRBJ2-5; D call uncertain. There are 11 residues in the CDR3. V was pared by 5 bases and J by 3 bases, with 4 bases between. Germline CDR1 is MNHEY and CDR2 is SMNVEV (reference sequence). This CDR3 is CASSDEETQYF. CDR3 nucleotide sequence: TGTGCCAGCAGTGATGAAGAGACCCAGTACTTC.

This clonotype appeared many times. This chain connects TRBV20-1 to TRBJ2-3; 12 bases map to TRBD2. Germline-derived CDR1 and CDR2 are DFQATT and SNEGSKA (reference sequence). V gave up 3 bases and J gave up 4 bases; unmatched junction bases: 8. The CDR3 contains 16 residues. For the CDR3, the DNA is TGCAGTGCTAGTAGCGCTAGCGGGGGGGCCCCAGATACGCAGTATTTT. Translation gives CSASSASGGAPDTQYF.

CDR3 residues: CASSLLSSGELFF. In nucleotides, the CDR3 is TGTGCCAGCAGCTTATTGAGCTCCGGGGAGCTGTTTTTT. The rearrangement joins TRBV7-9 to TRBJ2-2; no definite D call. Trimming took 2 bases from V and 6 from J, leaving 7 bases between them. Germline CDR1 reads SEHNR; CDR2 reads FQNEAQ (reference sequence). CDR3 size: 13 residues.

The table lists this clonotype with a few counts. This chain connects TRBV7-9 to TRBJ1-2; the D gene is possibly TRBD1 (6 bases). The CDR3 length is 16 residues. Germline loops: CDR1 SEHNR, CDR2 FQNEAQ (reference sequence). The V end was cut by 3 bases, the J end by 4 bases, with 18 bases between. This CDR3 reads CASSFDHQQGSYGYTF. In nucleotides, the CDR3 is TGTGCCAGCAGCTTTGATCATCAGCAGGGGTCCTATGGCTACACCTTC.

There are a few counts of this clonotype. The J gene is TRBJ2-7, the V gene TRBV5-1, with D possibly matching TRBD2 (5 bases). V was shortened by 3 bases and J by 6 bases, with 22 bases between the two germline ends. This CDR3 comprises 16 residues. CDR1 is SGHRS, CDR2 YFSETQ, per germline. The DNA for the CDR3 is TGCGCCAGCAGCTCCCCGGGCGGACCCGGCGGAGGCGAGCAGTACTTC. It encodes CASSSPGGPGGGEQYF.

This clonotype has just a few counts. This chain uses TRBV7-2 with TRBJ2-7, with D possibly TRBD1 on 5 matching bases. This CDR3 comprises 14 residues. Looked up from germline, CDR1 is SGHTA and CDR2 is FQGNSA. V was cut by 6 bases and J by 2 bases, with 14 bases left in between. CDR3 residues: CASRPWVGAYEQYF. CDR3 in DNA: TGTGCCAGCAGGCCTTGGGTAGGGGCCTACGAGCAGTACTTC.

This clonotype was seen ten or more times. Written as DNA, the CDR3 is TGTGCCACCAGCAGTGGGACTAGCGGGACGATCACAGATACGCAGTATTTT. It codes for CATSSGTSGTITDTQYF. The chain employs TRBV15 and TRBJ2-3, with 13 bases identical to TRBD2. The CDR3 has 17 residues. V shed 3 bases, J shed 2 bases, and the junction held 5 bases outside the gene matches. Germline CDR1 LNHNV, CDR2 YYDKDF (reference sequence).

This clonotype was seen many times. J is TRBJ1-5 and V is TRBV29-1; D is possibly TRBD1 (5 bases). The germline V gene encodes CDR1 SQVTM and CDR2 ANQGSEA. V lost 4 bases and J lost 6, with 19 bases in between. The CDR3 is 15 amino acids. The CDR3 DNA reads as TGCAGCGTTGCGGTGATGGGGGTAGGGAGTCAGCCCCAGCATTTT. Its translation is CSVAVMGVGSQPQHF.

Ten or more counts support this clonotype. The chain uses TRBV20-1 and TRBJ2-7; weak D call: TRBD2 (6 bases). With 5 bases removed from V and 6 bases from J, the gap between germline ends came to 23 bases. In germline, CDR1 is DFQATT, CDR2 SNEGSKA (reference sequence). The CDR3 has 15 amino acids. CDR3: CSAPYGGIPGGEQYF. CDR3 bases: TGCAGTGCTCCGTATGGAGGGATTCCCGGAGGCGAGCAGTACTTC.

This chain uses TRBV7-9 with TRBJ2-4; TRBD1 matches 7 bases. Germline-derived CDR1 and CDR2 are SEHNR and FQNEAQ (reference sequence). Unmatched junction bases numbered 3, after V lost 1 base and J lost 0 bases. The CDR3 extends over 16 amino acids. As DNA, the CDR3 is TGTGCCAGCAGCTTAGAAGGGGGCCTAGCCAAAAACATTCAGTACTTC. It is translated as CASSLEGGLAKNIQYF.

V usage is TRBV7-9 and J usage is TRBJ1-2; D gene ambiguous. The CDR3 totals 13 residues. V dropped 5 bases and J dropped 1 base, with 8 bases sitting between them. In germline, CDR1 is SEHNR, CDR2 FQNEAQ (reference sequence). As DNA, the CDR3 is TGTGCCAGCAGCAAGCCCGATAACTATGGCTACACCTTC. Residues: CASSKPDNYGYTF.

There are many counts of this clonotype. Here the CDR3 DNA reads TGTGCCAGTAGTCCAGGGGCTCACACCGGGGAGCTGTTTTTT. It is translated as CASSPGAHTGELFF. J is TRBJ2-2 and V is TRBV19; a weak D match, TRBD1 (6 bases). The CDR3 sequence is 14 residues long. The germline V gene has CDR1 LNHDA and CDR2 SQIVND (reference sequence). V lost 5 bases and J lost 3, with 10 bases in between.

On this clonotype itself: A clone one base away is much larger, so this may be a read error. V and J are TRBV29-1 and TRBJ1-1, with 7 bases fitting TRBD1. Germline loops: CDR1 SQVTM, CDR2 ANQGSEA. CDR3 size: 13 residues. This CDR3 reads CSACDRVGTEASF. CDR3 sequence (DNA): TGCAGCGCCTGCGACAGGGTGGGCACTGAAGCTTCCTTT.

This clonotype was observed at least ten times. The chain is built from TRBV5-1 and TRBJ2-2, with D possibly being TRBD1 (6 bases). V was pared by 1 base and J by 2 bases, with 9 bases between. The CDR3 is 15 residues long. CDR1 and CDR2 (germline): SGHRS, YFSETQ. In DNA, the CDR3 is TGCGCCAGCAGCTTGCGGACAGAAAACACCGGGGAGCTGTTTTTT. Its protein product is CASSLRTENTGELFF.

This clonotype came up a few times. The genes are TRBV5-1 and TRBJ2-7; 7 nucleotides align to TRBD1. The CDR3 loop spans 13 amino acids. Per germline, CDR1 SGHRS and CDR2 YFSETQ. J was trimmed by 3 bases and V by 2 bases; bases with no gene match: 2. The CDR3 here is CASSFNRGYEQYF. The CDR3 DNA follows: TGCGCCAGCAGCTTTAACAGGGGCTACGAGCAGTACTTC. Combining the CDR3 with reference TRBV5-1 and TRBJ2-7 gives the whole variable domain KAGVTQTPRYLIKTRGQQVTLSCSPISGHRSVSWYQQTPGQGLQFLFEYFSETQRNKGNFPGRFSGRQFSNSRSEMNVSTLELGDSALYLCASSFNRGYEQYFGPGTRLTVT.

This clonotype has more than one count but fewer than ten. The V gene is TRBV5-4, the J gene TRBJ2-7, with 10 nucleotides matching TRBD2. The ends lost 2 bases at V and 3 bases at J; junction bases unmatched: 8. The V gene's germline CDR1 is SGHNT and CDR2 YYREEE (reference sequence). CDR3 length: 16 amino acids. CDR3 sequence (DNA): TGTGCCAGCAGCTTTTGGCTAGCGGGAGAGCGCTACGAGCAGTACTTC. Amino acid sequence: CASSFWLAGERYEQYF. Full variable domain (outside the CDR3, taken from reference TRBV5-4 and TRBJ2-7): ETGVTQSPTHLIKTRGQQVTLRCSSQSGHNTVSWYQQALGQGPQFIFQYYREEENGRGNFPPRFSGLQFPNYSSELNVNALELDDSALYLCASSFWLAGERYEQYFGPGTRLTVT.

This clonotype was counted ten times or more. The rearrangement uses TRBV12-3 or TRBV12-4 and TRBJ1-1; no reliable D call. CDR3 length: 17 residues. V gave up 3 bases and J gave up 1 base, with 18 bases separating them. The CDR3: CASSFLTTGIRNTEAFF. DNA for the CDR3: TGTGCCAGCAGTTTTCTCACCACGGGCATAAGGAACACTGAAGCTTTCTTT.

This clonotype was recorded at least ten times. V and J are TRBV20-1 and TRBJ1-1; D might be TRBD1 (5 bases). V shed 7 bases and J shed 1 base, with 19 bases lying between them. Germline assignment: CDR1 DFQATT and CDR2 SNEGSKA (reference sequence). This CDR3 has 15 residues. The CDR3 DNA reads TGCAGTGGGGGCGGACCACTAAAGGGGAACACTGAAGCTTTCTTT. This encodes CSGGGPLKGNTEAFF.

The sample holds many counts of this clonotype. V gene TRBV3-1 combines with J gene TRBJ1-4; D call uncertain. CDR3 length: 16 residues. CDR1 and CDR2 (germline): LGHDT, YNNKEL (reference sequence). The ends were cut back, 4 bases at V and 1 base at J, with 13 bases in the middle. The DNA of the CDR3 is TGTGCCAGCAGCCTATCGGGCCGGTTAACTAATGAAAAACTGTTTTTT. It yields the protein CASSLSGRLTNEKLFF.